The 24 T cell receptor beta chains given below trace back to one sample, sequenced in a study of Ad26.COV2.S vaccination and SARS-CoV-2 variants. The protocol was immunoSEQ multiplex PCR, while the TCRdb copy is restricted to in-frame clones and leaves out a portion. The repertoire holds around 450,000 clones, with roughly 91% as singletons. Indicated treatment: approximately 18 received Ad26.COV2.S at low or high dose, single or two shots; about 5 received placebo; per-sample allocation not given. Specimen acquisition occurred on day 63 following the initial vaccine or placebo injection. The sequences come from peripheral blood, collected in a trial of Ad26.COV2.S vaccine versus placebo. Every receptor here comes from a person between 18 and 65 years old who received the Ad26.COV2.S COVID-19 vaccine or a placebo.

The CDR3 reads CATWAGTDTQYF. The CDR3 nucleotides are TGTGCCACTTGGGCAGGCACAGATACGCAGTATTTT. The chain uses TRBV10-3 and TRBJ2-3; D is unresolved. Trimming took 10 bases from V and 1 from J, leaving 9 bases between them. Looked up from germline, CDR1 is ENHRY and CDR2 is SYGVKD. This CDR3 contains 12 residues.

This clone was seen just once. The chain has TRBV28 and TRBJ2-3, with D perhaps TRBD1 (5 bases). The CDR3 spans 13 residues. CDR1 and CDR2 (germline): MDHEN, SYDVKM. Trimming removed 7 bases at V and 4 bases at J, with 12 bases between. CDR3 DNA: TGTGCCAGCACTCGACAGATCGCAGATACGCAGTATTTT. This gives the protein CASTRQIADTQYF.

V gene TRBV7-9 combines with J gene TRBJ2-7; D is undetermined. CDR3 length: 15 residues. Trimming stripped 1 base from V and 3 bases from J, with 13 bases between. The germline gives CDR1 SEHNR, CDR2 FQNEAQ (reference sequence). The CDR3 region has the DNA TGTGCCAGCAGCTTAGGTACCGCTCGAGGCTACGAGCAGTACTTC. As protein: CASSLGTARGYEQYF. The complete variable domain, with remaining parts taken from reference TRBV7-9 and TRBJ2-7, reads DTGVSQNPRHKITKRGQNVTFRCDPISEHNRLYWYRQTLGQGPEFLTYFQNEAQLEKSRLLSDRFSAERPKGSFSTLEIQRTEQGDSAMYLCASSLGTARGYEQYFGPGTRLTVT.

The rearrangement links TRBV3-1 (or the pseudogene TRBV3-2) to TRBJ2-7; maybe TRBD1 (6 bases). CDR1 is LGHDT, CDR2 YNNKEL, per germline (reference sequence). V lost 4 bases to trimming and J lost 6 bases, with 10 bases between them. The CDR3 is 12 amino acids. In DNA form, the CDR3 reads TGTGCCAGCAGCCTGAACAGGGTCGAGCAGTACTTC. This codes for CASSLNRVEQYF.

The sample holds one count of this clone. The rearrangement uses TRBV20-1 and TRBJ2-5, with unresolved D. Germline V gene lookup returns CDR1 DFQATT and CDR2 SNEGSKA (reference sequence). This CDR3 is 11 amino acids long. V lost 2 bases and J lost 5, with 6 bases in between. The CDR3 nucleotides are TGCAGTGCTAGATCCGGGGAGACCCAGTACTTC. Translating gives CSARSGETQYF.

The chain joins TRBV9 to TRBJ2-7, with 7 bases identical to TRBD1. Germline V CDR1 and CDR2: SGDLS, YYNGEE. This CDR3 is built from 13 residues. V was clipped by 3 bases and J by 2 bases; unmatched bases: 2. Here the CDR3 DNA reads TGTGCCAGCAGCGCTGGGACAGCCTACGAGCAGTACTTC. Its translation is CASSAGTAYEQYF.

The chain joins TRBV7-8 to TRBJ2-3, with 11 bases fitting TRBD2. CDR1 is SGHVS, CDR2 FQNEAQ, per germline. This CDR3 region has 16 residues. V shed 5 bases, J shed 1 base, and the junction held 5 bases outside the gene matches. The CDR3 protein is CASSPTSGSRTDTQYF. The CDR3 bases are TGTGCCAGCAGCCCTACTAGCGGGAGTCGCACAGATACGCAGTATTTT.

V is TRBV28 and J is TRBJ2-5, with TRBD2 matching over 10 bases. CDR3 length: 15 residues. The trim removed 5 bases at V and 1 base at J, leaving 4 bases unmatched. Germline lookup yields CDR1 MDHEN and CDR2 SYDVKM. The CDR3 nucleotides read TGTGCCAGCAGTCCAGCGGGAGGGATCCAAGAGACCCAGTACTTC. It encodes CASSPAGGIQETQYF.

The genes are TRBV28 and TRBJ2-7; the D gene is possibly TRBD2 (6 bases). The germline V gene encodes CDR1 MDHEN and CDR2 SYDVKM. The CDR3 spans 16 residues. The V end lost 5 bases, the J end lost 7 bases, and 24 bases lay between the germline ends. Written as DNA, the CDR3 is TGTGCCAGCAGTAATCCGGGACGGATATCGGCGGGGGAGCAGTACTTC. Protein: CASSNPGRISAGEQYF.

The chain uses TRBV2 and TRBJ2-1, with TRBD1 as a possible D gene (6 bases). Germline lookup yields CDR1 SNHLY and CDR2 FYNNEI. The CDR3 length is 13 residues. The V end lost 6 bases, the J end lost 9 bases, and 15 bases lay between the germline ends. This CDR3 is CASSRGAGIEQFF. The CDR3 DNA follows: TGTGCCAGCAGCAGGGGCGCGGGCATTGAGCAGTTCTTC.

The CDR3 sequence: CASSEGGGEVAEQFF. In DNA, the CDR3 is TGTGCCAGCAGCGAAGGAGGGGGTGAGGTTGCTGAGCAGTTCTTC. This rearrangement joins TRBV7-3 to TRBJ2-1; D possibly uses TRBD1 or TRBD2 (6 bases each). From germline, CDR1 is SGHTA and CDR2 FQGTGA. The V end was cut by 5 bases, the J end by 9 bases, with 20 bases between. This CDR3 contains 15 residues.

The CDR3 DNA reads as TGTGCCAGCAGTTTGGCGGGGGGGAATCAGCCCCAGCATTTT. Translating gives CASSLAGGNQPQHF. The rearrangement links TRBV28 to TRBJ1-5; D possibly corresponds to TRBD1 (5 bases). The CDR3 extends over 14 amino acids. CDR1 is MDHEN, CDR2 SYDVKM, per germline. Between the trimmed V and J ends, which lost 3 bases and 4 bases, there was a span of 10 bases. Using reference TRBV28 and TRBJ1-5 for the parts outside the CDR3, the full variable domain is DVKVTQSSRYLVKRTGEKVFLECVQDMDHENMFWYRQDPGLGLRLIYFSYDVKMKEKGDIPEGYSVSREKKERFSLILESASTNQTSMYLCASSLAGGNQPQHFGDGTRLSIL.

J is TRBJ2-5 and V is TRBV19; TRBD2 matches 7 bases. From germline, CDR1 is LNHDA and CDR2 SQIVND (reference sequence). The CDR3 sequence is 15 residues long. Trimming cost V 6 bases and J 2 bases; bases outside gene matches: 9. The CDR3 loop is CASRRTSDQQETQYF. Written as DNA, the CDR3 is TGTGCCAGTAGACGCACTAGCGATCAGCAAGAGACCCAGTACTTC.

The J gene is TRBJ1-1, the V gene TRBV7-9, with 9 bases fitting TRBD1. The length of the CDR3 is 19 residues. Germline CDR1 is SEHNR and CDR2 is FQNEAQ (reference sequence). Trimming took 1 base from V and 6 from J; bases not matched to a gene: 18. This chain's CDR3 is CASSLESYSRDRANPEAFF. CDR3 sequence (DNA): TGTGCCAGCAGCTTAGAATCGTATAGCCGGGACAGGGCGAATCCTGAAGCTTTCTTT.

This chain joins TRBV5-6 and TRBJ1-6; the match to TRBD1 covers 9 bases. Looked up from germline, CDR1 is SGHDT and CDR2 is YYEEEE. The CDR3 is made up of 16 amino acids. The trim removed 4 bases at V and 4 bases at J, leaving 6 bases unmatched. The DNA for the CDR3 is TGTGCCAGCAGCGCGGGACAGGGCCGTTATAATTCACCCCTCCACTTT. Translated, it gives CASSAGQGRYNSPLHF.

The gene calls are TRBV14 and TRBJ2-7; D is undetermined. V was pared by 0 bases and J by 6 bases, with 15 bases between. The CDR3 consists of 15 residues. CDR1 is SGHDN and CDR2 is FVKESK in the germline V gene. CDR3 nucleotide sequence: TGTGCCAGCAGCCAAGAAAAATTCCCTGGTTTCGAGCAGTACTTC. This encodes CASSQEKFPGFEQYF.

This clone was observed a handful of times. The V call is TRBV28, the J call TRBJ2-5; a weak D match, TRBD1 (6 bases). This CDR3 is built from 15 residues. Between the trimmed V and J ends, which lost 2 bases and 0 bases, there was a span of 10 bases. Looked up from germline, CDR1 is MDHEN and CDR2 is SYDVKM. This CDR3 reads CASSLPTGYQETQYF. The CDR3 bases are TGTGCCAGCAGTTTACCTACAGGGTACCAAGAGACCCAGTACTTC.

The V call is TRBV19, the J call TRBJ1-1, with D possibly being TRBD1 (6 bases). Looked up from germline, CDR1 is LNHDA and CDR2 is SQIVND (reference sequence). CDR3 length equals 16 residues. The V end was cut by 0 bases, the J end by 3 bases, with 14 bases between. CDR3: CASSIDPTGFHTEAFF. CDR3 bases: TGTGCCAGTAGTATAGACCCGACAGGTTTCCACACTGAAGCTTTCTTT.

This chain links TRBV7-8 with TRBJ2-7, with D possibly being TRBD1 (6 bases). The V gene's germline CDR1 is SGHVS and CDR2 FQNEAQ. Trimming pared 3 bases from V and 5 bases from J, leaving 11 bases between. This CDR3 has 13 amino acids. CDR3 nucleotides: TGTGCCAGCAGCTTTCAGGGGTATGACGAGCAGTACTTC. Its translation is CASSFQGYDEQYF. Combining the CDR3 with reference TRBV7-8 and TRBJ2-7 gives the whole variable domain GAGVSQSPRYKVAKRGQDVALRCDPISGHVSLFWYQQALGQGPEFLTYFQNEAQLDKSGLPSDRFFAERPEGSVSTLKIQRTQQEDSAVYLCASSFQGYDEQYFGPGTRLTVT.

This clone has just one count. The chain carries TRBV27 and TRBJ2-7; the match to TRBD1 covers 8 bases. The trim removed 3 bases at V and 2 bases at J, leaving 12 bases unmatched. This CDR3 is built from 17 residues. The germline V gene has CDR1 MNHEY and CDR2 SMNVEV (reference sequence). DNA for the CDR3: TGTGCCAGCAGTTTTTCTGATCCGGGACAGGTACCCTACGAGCAGTACTTC. It yields the protein CASSFSDPGQVPYEQYF.

The rearrangement joins TRBV20-1 to TRBJ2-7; no clear D gene. The CDR3 is 11 amino acids. Germline V gene data show CDR1 as DFQATT and CDR2 as SNEGSKA (reference sequence). With 6 bases removed from V and 7 bases from J, the gap between germline ends came to 13 bases. The CDR3 reads CSADMAFEQYF. The DNA for the CDR3 is TGCAGTGCCGACATGGCGTTTGAGCAGTACTTC.

The genes are TRBV2 and TRBJ2-3, with TRBD2 identical over 7 bases. The germline V gene has CDR1 SNHLY and CDR2 FYNNEI. V shed 0 bases, J shed 2 bases, and the junction held 11 bases outside the gene matches. The CDR3 spans 18 residues. The CDR3 loop is CASSEAGGIPLDTDTQYF. CDR3 coding DNA: TGTGCCAGCAGTGAAGCGGGAGGGATCCCGTTAGACACAGATACGCAGTATTTT.

This clone was observed a handful of times. The chain employs TRBV4-1 and TRBJ1-4; 8 bases fit TRBD1. CDR1 is MGHRA and CDR2 is YSYEKL in the germline V gene. The CDR3 length is 18 residues. V lost 2 bases and J lost 4; bases outside the gene matches: 12. CDR3 DNA sequence: TGCGCCAGCAGCCAAATCTCAGGGGGCGGTCGGCGTAATGAAAAACTGTTTTTT. Translating gives CASSQISGGGRRNEKLFF.

This rearrangement joins TRBV2 to TRBJ2-1, with 9 nucleotides matching TRBD2. CDR3 length equals 14 residues. CDR1 SNHLY and CDR2 FYNNEI come from the germline V gene. J lost 2 bases, V lost 5 bases, and 1 base had no gene match. The CDR3 here is CASSRGGAYNEQFF. The DNA of the CDR3 is TGTGCCAGCAGTCGCGGGGGGGCCTACAATGAGCAGTTCTTC.